The rows below give T cell receptor beta chains drawn from one sample of a study of blood T cell repertoires in COVID-19. The assay was immunoSEQ multiplex PCR, and TCRdb's table has in-frame clones only and misses some. The table has under 150,000 clones, around 81% seen once. The sequenced sample was peripheral blood. These receptors originate from a woman in her fifties or sixties with active or convalescent COVID-19. CDR3s include the opening cysteine and the closing phenylalanine or tryptophan. The order of the fields is V gene, D gene, clone size, J gene, CDR3 protein. D genes are given only for firm matches. The listing skips clone size in some rows; elsewhere it reads once, few, many or a size class.

TRBV7-2	NA	NA	TRBJ2-7	CASSPRFGTRYEQYF
TRBV19	NA	NA	TRBJ2-6	CASRRQAWGANVLTF
TRBV11-2	TRBD2	NA	TRBJ2-1	CASSLELADEQFF
TRBV7-9	NA	NA	TRBJ2-5	CASSELIQETQYF
TRBV6-4	TRBD1	NA	TRBJ1-2	CASSETGTGNYGYTF
TRBV19	NA	NA	TRBJ2-5	CASSISGKQETQYF
TRBV11-2	NA	few	TRBJ2-5	CASSLDSEGSETQYF
TRBV28	TRBD1	NA	TRBJ2-7	CASSWGQGVHEQYF
TRBV5-4	TRBD2	NA	TRBJ2-2	CASSRTSGGLGTGELFF
TRBV19	NA	NA	TRBJ1-4	CASNRDNNEKLFF
TRBV27	NA	once	TRBJ2-5	CASRTAVKETQYF
TRBV6-2/TRBV6-3	TRBD1	NA	TRBJ1-5	CASSYSRQGGNQPQHF
TRBV6-2/TRBV6-3	TRBD1	NA	TRBJ2-1	CASSFPPRQGANEQFF
TRBV27	NA	NA	TRBJ1-6	CASSPDSVGTLHF
TRBV9	TRBD1	once	TRBJ1-1	CASSVGGTAVMNTEAFF
TRBV27	TRBD1	NA	TRBJ2-3	CASSDRDRGTDTQYF
TRBV14	NA	few	TRBJ1-6	CASSQTGQSPLHF
TRBV7-8	TRBD2	NA	TRBJ2-5	CASSLGVAGRQETQYF
TRBV2	NA	NA	TRBJ2-5	CASSEGWGHQTQYF
TRBV28	NA	NA	TRBJ1-1	CASSLSGRATTEAFF
TRBV25-1	TRBD1	NA	TRBJ1-4	CASRAGTANEKLFF
TRBV28	NA	NA	TRBJ2-1	CASSATTRSNEQFF
TRBV6-5	NA	NA	TRBJ1-4	CASSYSRTTTNEKLFF
TRBV24-1	TRBD1	NA	TRBJ2-3	CATGVRDSGEDTQYF
TRBV6-5	TRBD1	medium-sized	TRBJ1-6	CASMEDRGNSPLHF
TRBV28	NA	NA	TRBJ2-5	CASSRPEVGETQYF
TRBV19	TRBD1	NA	TRBJ1-2	CASRHRDRDIRYTF
TRBV7-2	NA	NA	TRBJ1-4	CASSLVSGPNNEKLFF
TRBV2	NA	NA	TRBJ1-6	CASSAQLRSPLHF
TRBV3-1/TRBV3-2	NA	once	TRBJ2-2	CASRSFTGELFF
TRBV6-2/TRBV6-3	TRBD1	NA	TRBJ1-2	CASSGLRGQATSLRYGYTF
TRBV27	NA	NA	TRBJ2-5	CASRNLETQYF
TRBV7-2	TRBD1	NA	TRBJ1-2	CASSSPGTGNGYTF
TRBV9	TRBD2	NA	TRBJ2-3	CASSALGTSGRAVPDTQYF
TRBV5-4	NA	NA	TRBJ1-4	CASSFMGAREKLFF
TRBV21-1	NA	NA	TRBJ2-2	CASSKDRTQFWENTGELFF
TRBV28	TRBD1	few	TRBJ2-7	CASSLSWDRASYEQYF
TRBV6-2/TRBV6-3	TRBD1	NA	TRBJ1-5	CASSYRDSYDQPQHF
TRBV7-2	TRBD2	few	TRBJ2-1	CASSPRTSGYNEQFF
TRBV27	TRBD1	NA	TRBJ1-2	CASSFSDREDGYTF
TRBV6-5	TRBD2	NA	TRBJ2-7	CASSPSSGDTYEQYF
TRBV6-6	TRBD1	NA	TRBJ2-2	CASSLDRDTGELFF